Sequencing of this TCR beta chain was carried out in a study of cytomegalovirus exposure and HLA in healthy donors. The study, taken as a whole, reports: The authors later linked a missense DCLRE1C variant to TCR beta V- and J-gene trimming. Relative to the approximately 700-donor mean, N-insertions were reportedly fewer in an Asian-associated ancestry cluster in a later analysis. Available immune exposure information was restricted to CMV serostatus only.

With 60 Vbeta and 13 Jbeta primers, the PCR was carried out. The table came from immunoSEQ multiplex PCR; TCRdb's copy has only in-frame clones and leaves some out. The sample lists about 120,000 clones; around 72% were seen once. The CDR3 contains 15 residues. Trimming cost V 5 bases and J 1 base; bases outside gene matches: 3. The germline gives CDR1 SGHVS, CDR2 FNYEAQ. This clone has just one count. Its matching antigen is unknown. This receptor was identified in a man aged 25-45 years in good health and CMV-seronegative. Specimen: PBMCs. The chain combines TRBV7-6 with TRBJ2-1; TRBD1 matches 9 bases. The CDR3, as DNA: TGTGCCAGCAGCCCACAGGGGGCTTCCTACAATGAGCAGTTCTTC. Its protein is CASSPQGASYNEQFF.